This T cell receptor beta chain was found in a study of shared clonotypes between healthy human individuals. Study details: CD4 naive cells filled three plates per donor, CD4 memory three, CD8 naive two and CD8 memory one.

Naive CD8 populations comprised CD45RO-negative cells positively selected for CCR7, excluding terminally differentiated effector memory CD45RA+ cells. The protocol was immunoSEQ multiplex PCR, while the TCRdb copy is restricted to in-frame clones and leaves out a portion. The sample shows roughly 550,000 clones, roughly 96% of them seen only once. The source is a woman aged 25 to 39 in good health. Material for sequencing was naive CD8+ T cells sorted from blood.

CDR3 sequence reads: CASSLGDFWRIEAFF. In DNA, the CDR3 is TGTGCCAGCAGCTTAGGTGATTTTTGGCGAATTGAAGCTTTCTTT. V and J are TRBV7-2 and TRBJ1-1; D remains unclear. Germline V CDR1 and CDR2: SGHTA, FQGNSA. Deletions cut 1 base from V and 7 bases from J, with 16 bases between. The CDR3 totals 15 residues.